A selection of T cell receptor beta chains follows, all from one sample in a study of T-cell reconstitution after alpha-beta-depleted transplantation in children. TCRdb called the PCR reads again in MiXCR, with one record for every CDR3 protein. The table shows more than 200,000 distinct CDR3 sequences, with under 30% occurring only once. Sequencing used PBMCs, obtained before TCRalphabeta/CD19-depleted stem cell transplant. The source of these receptors is a girl between 2 and 10 years old with Fanconi anemia, due to receive a stem cell transplant. CDR3s include the opening cysteine and the closing phenylalanine or tryptophan. D genes are given only for firm matches. Only part of the rows carry a size: once, few, many, or a class if the clone is expanded.

D gene: NA; clone size: few; V gene: TRBV28; J gene: TRBJ2-7; CDR3 DNA: TGTGCCAGCAGTTTATGGCGACAGGGAGGCTACGAGCAGTACTTC; CDR3 protein: CASSLWRQGGYEQYF
D gene: NA; clone size: NA; V gene: TRBV20-1; J gene: TRBJ2-7; CDR3 DNA: TGCAGTGCCGAAAGGGGACGGGGATACGAGCAGTACTTC; CDR3 protein: CSAERGRGYEQYF
D gene: TRBD1; clone size: few; V gene: TRBV7-3; J gene: TRBJ2-5; CDR3 DNA: TGTGCCAGCAGCTTAAGCGGGACAGGGGTAGAGACCCAGTACTTC; CDR3 protein: CASSLSGTGVETQYF
D gene: NA; clone size: NA; V gene: TRBV20-1; J gene: TRBJ2-1; CDR3 DNA: TGCAGTGTTCAGGTCCAGTCCTGGGCCTACAATGAGCAGTTCTTC; CDR3 protein: CSVQVQSWAYNEQFF
D gene: NA; clone size: many; V gene: TRBV20-1; J gene: TRBJ2-3; CDR3 DNA: TGCAGTGCTAGAGATCCCAAGGGGCTAGATACGCAGTATTTT; CDR3 protein: CSARDPKGLDTQYF
D gene: NA; clone size: many; V gene: TRBV27; J gene: TRBJ2-3; CDR3 DNA: TGTGCCAGCAGTTTATCGGGGGCCAGCACAGATACGCAGTATTTT; CDR3 protein: CASSLSGASTDTQYF
D gene: TRBD2; clone size: NA; V gene: TRBV5-1; J gene: TRBJ2-5; CDR3 DNA: TGCGCCAGCAGCCGACAGACTAGCCTTCAAGAGACCCAGTACTTC; CDR3 protein: CASSRQTSLQETQYF
D gene: NA; clone size: NA; V gene: TRBV27; J gene: TRBJ2-7; CDR3 DNA: TGTGCCAGCAGTCCATCAGCTAACGAGCAGTACTTC; CDR3 protein: CASSPSANEQYF
D gene: NA; clone size: many; V gene: TRBV20-1; J gene: TRBJ1-5; CDR3 DNA: TGCAGTGCTTACAGGGTCTCGAGTCAGCCCCAGCATTTT; CDR3 protein: CSAYRVSSQPQHF
D gene: TRBD2; clone size: many; V gene: TRBV27; J gene: TRBJ2-7; CDR3 DNA: TGTGCCAGCAGTCCCGGGACTAGCGGTTACGAGCAGTACTTC; CDR3 protein: CASSPGTSGYEQYF
D gene: NA; clone size: many; V gene: TRBV29-1; J gene: TRBJ2-3; CDR3 DNA: TGCAGCGCAGGGGTCGGAACCTACACAGATACGCAGTATTTT; CDR3 protein: CSAGVGTYTDTQYF
D gene: TRBD2; clone size: many; V gene: TRBV7-9; J gene: TRBJ2-3; CDR3 DNA: TGTGCCAGCAGCTTCGTCCCAGCGGGAGGGTCCATCCTTACGCAGTATTTT; CDR3 protein: CASSFVPAGGSILTQYF
D gene: NA; clone size: many; V gene: TRBV4-2; J gene: TRBJ2-7; CDR3 DNA: TGTGCCAGCAGCCAAGCGGACAAGAGCTCCTACGAGCAGTACTTC; CDR3 protein: CASSQADKSSYEQYF
D gene: NA; clone size: many; V gene: TRBV5-6; J gene: TRBJ2-3; CDR3 DNA: TGTGCCAGCAGCCCCCCCCCTAGGGGCACAGATACGCAGTATTTT; CDR3 protein: CASSPPPRGTDTQYF
D gene: TRBD2; clone size: many; V gene: TRBV12-3/TRBV12-4; J gene: TRBJ2-7; CDR3 DNA: TGTGCCAGCAGCCAACTAGCGGGAGTAGTTGACGAGCAGTACTTC; CDR3 protein: CASSQLAGVVDEQYF
D gene: NA; clone size: many; V gene: TRBV20-1; J gene: TRBJ2-5; CDR3 DNA: TGCAGTGCTGGGGTCCTGGAGGAGACCCAGTACTTC; CDR3 protein: CSAGVLEETQYF
D gene: NA; clone size: few; V gene: TRBV28; J gene: TRBJ2-1; CDR3 DNA: TGTGCCAGCAGTTTGGTGGGCCTACGAGCCGCAGAGCAGTTCTTC; CDR3 protein: CASSLVGLRAAEQFF
D gene: NA; clone size: few; V gene: TRBV9; J gene: TRBJ2-1; CDR3 DNA: TGTGCCAGCAGCCTTAGACTAGGGGAGCAGTTCTTC; CDR3 protein: CASSLRLGEQFF
D gene: NA; clone size: few; V gene: TRBV20-1; J gene: TRBJ2-6; CDR3 DNA: TGCAGTGCTAGAGTAGCGACTGGGGCCAACGTCCTGACTTTC; CDR3 protein: CSARVATGANVLTF
D gene: NA; clone size: many; V gene: TRBV29-1; J gene: TRBJ2-7; CDR3 DNA: TGCAGCGTTGAAACGGGACACTCCTACGAGCAGTACTTC; CDR3 protein: CSVETGHSYEQYF
D gene: TRBD1; clone size: many; V gene: TRBV9; J gene: TRBJ2-5; CDR3 DNA: TGTGCCAGCAGCGCGGCGGACAGGTTGAGGGAGACCCAGTACTTC; CDR3 protein: CASSAADRLRETQYF
D gene: NA; clone size: many; V gene: TRBV20-1; J gene: TRBJ2-1; CDR3 DNA: TGCAGTGCGCTCCGGGACACTTCCTACAATGAGCAGTTCTTC; CDR3 protein: CSALRDTSYNEQFF
D gene: TRBD1; clone size: few; V gene: TRBV19; J gene: TRBJ1-2; CDR3 DNA: TGTGCCAGTATGGGGACAGCTCTCTATGGCTACACCTTC; CDR3 protein: CASMGTALYGYTF
D gene: TRBD2; clone size: few; V gene: TRBV6-1; J gene: TRBJ2-5; CDR3 DNA: TGTGCCAGCAGTGAGCCACGGGAGGGGGAAGAGACCCAGTACTTC; CDR3 protein: CASSEPREGEETQYF
D gene: TRBD2; clone size: few; V gene: TRBV6-5; J gene: TRBJ2-1; CDR3 DNA: TGTGCCAGCAGTTACTCGAGGCGGGGGGGCCTAAATGAGCAGTTCTTC; CDR3 protein: CASSYSRRGGLNEQFF
D gene: NA; clone size: few; V gene: TRBV29-1; J gene: TRBJ2-1; CDR3 DNA: TGCAGCGTTGATTCACGGGGATACAATGAGCAGTTCTTC; CDR3 protein: CSVDSRGYNEQFF
D gene: TRBD1; clone size: NA; V gene: TRBV7-2; J gene: TRBJ2-7; CDR3 DNA: TGTGCCAGCAGCTTAGGGGACAGGTACCACGAGCAGTACTTC; CDR3 protein: CASSLGDRYHEQYF
D gene: NA; clone size: few; V gene: TRBV12-3/TRBV12-4; J gene: TRBJ1-5; CDR3 DNA: TGTGCCAGCAGTTCCCGCGGCGGGCAGCCCCAGCATTTT; CDR3 protein: CASSSRGGQPQHF
D gene: NA; clone size: many; V gene: TRBV7-2; J gene: TRBJ2-7; CDR3 DNA: TGTGCCAGCAGCTTAGAGACAGTAACCTACGAGCAGTACTTC; CDR3 protein: CASSLETVTYEQYF
D gene: TRBD2; clone size: few; V gene: TRBV18; J gene: TRBJ2-5; CDR3 DNA: TGTGCCAGCTCACCACCGGGACTAGCGGAGACCCAGTACTTC; CDR3 protein: CASSPPGLAETQYF
D gene: NA; clone size: many; V gene: TRBV7-3; J gene: TRBJ2-1; CDR3 DNA: TGTGCCAGCAGCTTAACTGCCCCAAGCTCCTACAATGAGCAGTTCTTC; CDR3 protein: CASSLTAPSSYNEQFF
D gene: NA; clone size: many; V gene: TRBV29-1; J gene: TRBJ2-7; CDR3 DNA: TGCAGCGTTGCGGTGGGCGCCTACGAGCAGTACTTC; CDR3 protein: CSVAVGAYEQYF
D gene: NA; clone size: few; V gene: TRBV9; J gene: TRBJ2-5; CDR3 DNA: TGTGCCAGCAGCGTAGGGCCAGCCGGAGAGCAAGAGACCCAGTACTTC; CDR3 protein: CASSVGPAGEQETQYF
D gene: NA; clone size: NA; V gene: TRBV10-2; J gene: TRBJ2-7; CDR3 DNA: TGCGCCAGCACCGGGACACCCTACGAGCAGTACTTC; CDR3 protein: CASTGTPYEQYF
D gene: TRBD1; clone size: many; V gene: TRBV29-1; J gene: TRBJ2-3; CDR3 DNA: TGCAGCGTTGAAACCGGGACAGGGGGCCGGACAGATACGCAGTATTTT; CDR3 protein: CSVETGTGGRTDTQYF
D gene: NA; clone size: NA; V gene: TRBV28; J gene: TRBJ2-3; CDR3 DNA: TGTGCCAGCAGTATAGACACAGATACGCAGTATTTT; CDR3 protein: CASSIDTDTQYF
D gene: NA; clone size: NA; V gene: TRBV21-1; J gene: TRBJ2-5; CDR3 DNA: TGTGCCAGCAGCAAAAAAGCCCTTAGCGGGAGGGGTCAAGAGACCCAGTACTTC; CDR3 protein: CASSKKALSGRGQETQYF
D gene: NA; clone size: few; V gene: TRBV7-9; J gene: TRBJ2-7; CDR3 DNA: TGTGCCAGCAGCTTACGGACGGCTAGCTCCTACGAGCAGTACTTC; CDR3 protein: CASSLRTASSYEQYF
D gene: NA; clone size: few; V gene: TRBV20-1; J gene: TRBJ1-4; CDR3 DNA: TGCAGTGCTAGAGATCTGGGCACGTCCGAAAAACTGTTTTTT; CDR3 protein: CSARDLGTSEKLFF
D gene: NA; clone size: few; V gene: TRBV28; J gene: TRBJ2-5; CDR3 DNA: TGTGCCAGCAGTTTCAACGTTAGGGGGGACCAAGAGACCCAGTACTTC; CDR3 protein: CASSFNVRGDQETQYF
D gene: NA; clone size: NA; V gene: TRBV28; J gene: TRBJ2-2; CDR3 DNA: TGTGCCAGCAAAGGGATTTTCACCGGGGAGCTGTTTTTT; CDR3 protein: CASKGIFTGELFF
D gene: TRBD2; clone size: NA; V gene: TRBV24-1; J gene: TRBJ2-5; CDR3 DNA: TGTGCCACCAGCCGGACTAGCGGGAGCCAAGAGACCCAGTACTTC; CDR3 protein: CATSRTSGSQETQYF
D gene: TRBD2; clone size: NA; V gene: TRBV11-2; J gene: TRBJ2-4; CDR3 DNA: TGTGCCAGCAGCCCCCTGACTAGCGGGGGGAACATTCAGTACTTC; CDR3 protein: CASSPLTSGGNIQYF
D gene: TRBD1; clone size: NA; V gene: TRBV4-1; J gene: TRBJ2-2; CDR3 DNA: TGCGCCAGCAGCCAAGAAGATTCCGGGACAGGGACCGGGGAGCTGTTTTTT; CDR3 protein: CASSQEDSGTGTGELFF